These 23 T cell receptor beta chains share one sample of origin, sequenced in a study of T cell changes during pregnancy in multiple sclerosis. Some clones are missing from TCRdb's copy, which holds only in-frame ones; the method was immunoSEQ multiplex PCR. Among approximately 26,000 clones listed, 85% to 90% were seen once. Sample: CD4+ T cells from peripheral blood mononuclear cells, taken in the second trimester of pregnancy. These receptors were taken from a female donor with multiple sclerosis, enrolled in a pregnancy study.

The CDR3 spells CASSLGASGGTDTQYF. CDR3 bases: TGCGCCAGCAGCTTGGGAGCTAGCGGGGGCACAGATACGCAGTATTTT. The V and J genes are TRBV5-1 and TRBJ2-3, with 9 bases that match TRBD2. The germline V gene encodes CDR1 SGHRS and CDR2 YFSETQ. The V gene end was trimmed by 0 bases and the J gene end by 1 base; junction bases not matched to a gene: 3. CDR3 length equals 16 residues. The full variable domain, completed using reference TRBV5-1 and TRBJ2-3, is KAGVTQTPRYLIKTRGQQVTLSCSPISGHRSVSWYQQTPGQGLQFLFEYFSETQRNKGNFPGRFSGRQFSNSRSEMNVSTLELGDSALYLCASSLGASGGTDTQYFGPGTRLTVL.

The rearrangement joins TRBV2 to TRBJ1-5, with D unclear. Trimming shortened V by 6 bases and J by 3 bases, and 9 bases separated the two germline ends. Germline CDR1 reads SNHLY; CDR2 reads FYNNEI. There are 13 residues in the CDR3. The CDR3 is CASRDGLNQPQHF. In DNA form, the CDR3 reads TGTGCCAGCAGGGACGGACTCAATCAGCCCCAGCATTTT. Combining the CDR3 with reference TRBV2 and TRBJ1-5 gives the whole variable domain EPEVTQTPSHQVTQMGQEVILRCVPISNHLYFYWYRQILGQKVEFLVSFYNNEISEKSEIFDDQFSVERPDGSNFTLKIRSTKLEDSAMYFCASRDGLNQPQHFGDGTRLSIL.

The chain joins TRBV5-1 to TRBJ1-2; D is possibly TRBD1 (6 bases). The CDR3 consists of 14 residues. Germline CDR1 reads SGHRS; CDR2 reads YFSETQ. V dropped 5 bases and J dropped 7 bases, with 18 bases sitting between them. The CDR3 nucleotides are TGCGCCAGCAGGATCGAGGGGGGGGGTCCTGGCTACACCTTC. Its protein product is CASRIEGGGPGYTF.

This chain connects TRBV4-3 to TRBJ1-6; 8 positions match TRBD1. V lost 3 bases to trimming and J lost 7 bases; unmatched junction nucleotides: 8. Germline loops: CDR1 LGHNA, CDR2 YSLEER. This CDR3 has 16 residues. Written as DNA, the CDR3 is TGCGCCAGCAGCCATATAGACAGGGGTGAGAATTCACCCCTCCACTTT. As protein: CASSHIDRGENSPLHF.

This sequence joins TRBV14 and TRBJ1-2; D is perhaps TRBD1 (5 bases). The CDR3 consists of 18 residues. V shed 1 base and J shed 3 bases, with 21 bases lying between them. Germline V CDR1 and CDR2: SGHDN, FVKESK. The CDR3 DNA reads TGTGCCAGCAGCCAAGGATGGAGGGGAATGACTCTTTACTATGGCTACACCTTC. Residues: CASSQGWRGMTLYYGYTF.

The chain employs TRBV6-1 and TRBJ1-4, with 8 bases matching TRBD1. Trimming removed 2 bases from V and 8 bases from J; junction bases left unmatched: 4. Germline V gene sequence: CDR1 MNHNS, CDR2 SASEGT. CDR3 length: 14 residues. CDR3 sequence reads: CASSEMTGEEKLFF. DNA of the CDR3: TGTGCCAGCAGTGAAATGACAGGGGAGGAAAAACTGTTTTTT.

V gene TRBV5-1 combines with J gene TRBJ1-2, with D perhaps matching TRBD1 (5 bases). Trimming shortened V by 0 bases and J by 3 bases, and 9 bases separated the two germline ends. Per the germline V gene, CDR1 is SGHRS and CDR2 is YFSETQ. The CDR3 extends over 14 amino acids. CDR3 nucleotide sequence: TGCGCCAGCAGCTTGGGGACGACAGACTATGGCTACACCTTC. Protein: CASSLGTTDYGYTF.

The chain combines TRBV13 with TRBJ1-2, with TRBD1 matching 9 bases. Germline V gene lookup returns CDR1 PRHDT and CDR2 FYEKMQ (reference sequence). The V gene end was trimmed by 6 bases and the J gene end by 8 bases; junction bases not matched to a gene: 7. The length of the CDR3 is 13 residues. The CDR3 DNA follows: TGTGCCAGCAGTTTAACAGGGGGCGGAGGCTACACCTTC. It is translated as CASSLTGGGGYTF.

The V and J genes are TRBV29-1 and TRBJ1-4; D may be TRBD1 (6 bases). Per germline, CDR1 SQVTM and CDR2 ANQGSEA. Trimming removed 6 bases from V and 7 bases from J, with 18 bases in between. The CDR3 extends over 14 amino acids. CDR3 region: CSVGAGAVPEKLFF. The CDR3 coding sequence is TGCAGCGTGGGGGCAGGGGCCGTACCTGAAAAACTGTTTTTT.

The rearrangement uses TRBV6-5 and TRBJ2-1, with a tentative D call TRBD1 (6 bases). Germline assignment: CDR1 MNHEY and CDR2 SVGAGI. V lost 5 bases, J lost 2 bases, and 10 bases lay in between. The CDR3 totals 14 residues. CDR3 sequence (DNA): TGTGCCAGCAGTAAGACAGGAGCCTACAATGAGCAGTTCTTC. It translates to CASSKTGAYNEQFF.

The chain carries TRBV6-1 and TRBJ1-1; D remains unclear. The germline V and J ends were trimmed by 4 bases and 11 bases, with 11 bases remaining between them. Germline V CDR1 and CDR2: MNHNS, SASEGT. The CDR3 is 11 residues long. CDR3 protein: CASSVPPGAFF. The CDR3 bases are TGTGCCAGCAGTGTGCCGCCGGGGGCTTTCTTT.

The chain combines TRBV6-6 with TRBJ1-2; D is possibly TRBD1 (5 bases). V was pared by 6 bases and J by 6 bases, with 8 bases between. The CDR3 is 11 amino acids. Germline-derived CDR1 and CDR2 are MNHNY and SVGAGI (reference sequence). DNA for the CDR3: TGTGCCAGCAGGGGAGGGGATGGCTACACCTTC. This translates into CASRGGDGYTF.

V is TRBV2 and J is TRBJ1-6; 10 bases agree with TRBD1. The germline CDR1 and CDR2 sequences are SNHLY and FYNNEI. Trimming at V came to 6 bases and at J to 0 bases, leaving 2 bases not matched to a gene. The CDR3 is 16 amino acids. The CDR3 spells CASSRTGGSYNSPLHF. The CDR3 coding sequence is TGTGCCAGCAGCCGGACAGGGGGCTCCTATAATTCACCCCTCCACTTT.

This chain uses TRBV7-2 with TRBJ2-7; 8 bases match TRBD2. CDR3 size: 15 residues. J was trimmed by 0 bases and V by 5 bases; bases with no gene match: 6. The germline V gene has CDR1 SGHTA and CDR2 FQGNSA. The CDR3, as DNA: TGTGCCAGCAGCCCAGTGGCGGGGGGCTCCTACGAGCAGTACTTC. It yields the protein CASSPVAGGSYEQYF.

The rearrangement uses TRBV6-5 and TRBJ1-5, with TRBD1 matching over 7 bases. J was trimmed by 7 bases and V by 6 bases; bases with no gene match: 12. CDR3 length: 15 residues. The germline V gene encodes CDR1 MNHEY and CDR2 SVGAGI. The CDR3: CASSPTGATGQPQHF. DNA of the CDR3: TGTGCCAGCAGCCCTACAGGGGCCACGGGGCAGCCCCAGCATTTT.

V usage is TRBV18 and J usage is TRBJ2-5; no clear D. V gave up 5 bases and J gave up 2 bases, with 9 bases separating them. The CDR3 extends over 13 amino acids. Germline CDR1 reads KGHSH; CDR2 reads LQKENI. CDR3 loop: CASSSGVQETQYF. CDR3 DNA sequence: TGTGCCAGCTCATCCGGTGTACAAGAGACCCAGTACTTC. The full variable domain, with the rest looked up from reference TRBV18 and TRBJ2-5, is NAGVMQNPRHLVRRRGQEARLRCSPMKGHSHVYWYRQLPEEGLKFMVYLQKENIIDESGMPKERFSAEFPKEGPSILRIQQVVRGDSAAYFCASSSGVQETQYFGPGTRLLVL.

The chain employs TRBV2 and TRBJ1-4; D possibly corresponds to TRBD1 (5 bases). Trimming stripped 6 bases from V and 5 bases from J, with 13 bases between. Per germline, CDR1 SNHLY and CDR2 FYNNEI. This CDR3 contains 14 residues. The chain's CDR3 is CASSLFSGNEKLFF. The CDR3 region has the DNA TGTGCCAGCAGCCTTTTTTCAGGGAATGAAAAACTGTTTTTT.

This chain links TRBV19 with TRBJ1-4; 9 bases line up with TRBD1. The J segment lost 8 bases and the V segment lost 4 bases, leaving 14 bases of the junction unmatched. There are 17 residues in the CDR3. CDR1 and CDR2 (germline): LNHDA, SQIVND (reference sequence). CDR3 protein: CASSSGTGRAFGEKLFF. CDR3 in DNA: TGTGCCAGTAGTAGCGGGACAGGGAGGGCCTTCGGAGAAAAACTGTTTTTT.

This clone was counted once. The J gene is TRBJ1-2, the V gene TRBV10-3, with 7 nucleotides matching TRBD1. Trimming removed 10 bases from V and 4 bases from J; junction bases left unmatched: 12. Germline loops: CDR1 ENHRY, CDR2 SYGVKD. CDR3 length equals 14 residues. CDR3 region: CASRTPTGTYGYTF. The CDR3 nucleotides are TGTGCCAGCCGGACGCCGACAGGGACCTATGGCTACACCTTC.

In DNA form, the CDR3 reads TGTGCCAGCAGCTTGAGCGAAGACAGGGGGGGCATTCAGTACTTC. Protein product: CASSLSEDRGGIQYF. This chain connects TRBV5-4 to TRBJ2-4, with TRBD1 identical over 9 bases. Germline lookup yields CDR1 SGHNT and CDR2 YYREEE (reference sequence). The ends lost 1 base at V and 9 bases at J; junction bases unmatched: 8. The CDR3 totals 15 residues.

The rearrangement links TRBV19 to TRBJ1-3; TRBD1 might be the D (5 bases). Trimming removed 5 bases from V and 4 bases from J, with 15 bases in between. The germline V gene has CDR1 LNHDA and CDR2 SQIVND (reference sequence). The CDR3 sequence is 15 residues long. The CDR3 loop reads CASSLRAGYGNTIYF. DNA of the CDR3: TGTGCCAGTAGTCTTCGGGCAGGGTACGGAAACACCATATATTTT.

This clone showed up just a few times. This chain joins TRBV30 and TRBJ1-5; no definite D call. This CDR3 spans 14 amino acids. V dropped 2 bases and J dropped 2 bases, with 10 bases sitting between them. The germline V gene encodes CDR1 GTSNPN and CDR2 SVGIG (reference sequence). The CDR3: CAWSRWEGNQPQHF. The CDR3 bases are TGTGCCTGGAGTCGGTGGGAGGGCAATCAGCCCCAGCATTTT.

The chain links TRBV9 to TRBJ2-3; 7 positions match TRBD2. CDR1 and CDR2 from the germline V gene are SGDLS and YYNGEE. J gave up 6 bases and V 1 base, and 5 bases lay outside the gene matches. The CDR3 spans 14 residues. The CDR3 DNA sequence: TGTGCCAGCAGCGTATCGACTAGCTGGGATACGCAGTATTTT. Translating it yields CASSVSTSWDTQYF.